Following are 9 T cell receptor beta chains from one sample sequenced in a study of control samples from healthy donors and cancer patients. Produced via immunoSEQ multiplex PCR; TCRdb's table is partial and in-frame only. The sample consists of 150,000 to 200,000 clones, 96% of them appearing once. Sequencing was done on a sample of blood. The source is a woman aged 25 to 39 in good health.

J is TRBJ2-7 and V is TRBV11-2; the D is unclear. There are 12 residues in the CDR3. Germline CDR1 and CDR2: SGHAT and FQNNGV. The V gene lost 2 bases and the J gene lost 5 bases, with 7 bases spanning the gap. The CDR3 sequence is CASSLQFHEQYF. The CDR3 region has the DNA TGTGCCAGCAGCTTACAGTTCCACGAGCAGTACTTC.

V gene TRBV7-9 combines with J gene TRBJ1-2; 9 nucleotides align to TRBD1. J was trimmed by 0 bases and V by 5 bases; bases with no gene match: 10. The CDR3 has 17 amino acids. Germline V gene sequence: CDR1 SEHNR, CDR2 FQNEAQ (reference sequence). CDR3 bases: TGTGCCAGCAGCGCCTTACAGGGGGCCAACTCTAACTATGGCTACACCTTC. Protein sequence: CASSALQGANSNYGYTF. The full variable domain, rest sourced from reference TRBV7-9 and TRBJ1-2, is DTGVSQNPRHKITKRGQNVTFRCDPISEHNRLYWYRQTLGQGPEFLTYFQNEAQLEKSRLLSDRFSAERPKGSFSTLEIQRTEQGDSAMYLCASSALQGANSNYGYTFGSGTRLTVV.

CDR3 residues: CASSERASPNTGELFF. The CDR3 region has the DNA TGTGCCAGCAGCGAGAGGGCTAGCCCGAACACCGGGGAGCTGTTTTTT. This chain joins TRBV7-8 and TRBJ2-2; D may be TRBD2 (5 bases). Between the trimmed V and J ends, which lost 5 bases and 0 bases, there was a span of 13 bases. Germline V gene lookup returns CDR1 SGHVS and CDR2 FQNEAQ. CDR3 length: 16 residues.

The V call is TRBV7-5, the J call TRBJ2-1; TRBD2, the table's D call, was not compared with the DNA. TRBV7-5 is flagged as a pseudogene. The CDR3 length is 20 residues. CDR3: CARSLVGLAGGISSYNEQFF. CDR3 sequence (DNA): TGTGCCAGAAGCTTAGTAGGGCTAGCGGGGGGGATTAGCTCCTACAATGAGCAGTTCTTC.

The chain couples TRBV30 to TRBJ2-2, with TRBD2 as a possible D gene (6 bases). There are 15 residues in the CDR3. Trimming stripped 2 bases from V and 0 bases from J, with 10 bases between. Germline V CDR1 and CDR2: GTSNPN, SVGIG (reference sequence). The CDR3 coding sequence is TGTGCCTGGAGTTGGGGCGGGGCGAACACCGGGGAGCTGTTTTTT. Its protein is CAWSWGGANTGELFF.

The chain joins TRBV6-5 to TRBJ1-1; D uncertain. Looked up from germline, CDR1 is MNHEY and CDR2 is SVGAGI. V was shortened by 2 bases and J by 0 bases, with 4 bases between the two germline ends. The CDR3 is made up of 13 amino acids. The CDR3 region is CASSYRLNTEAFF. DNA of the CDR3: TGTGCCAGCAGTTACAGACTGAACACTGAAGCTTTCTTT.

V is TRBV2 and J is TRBJ2-5, with 8 nucleotides matching TRBD2. V shed 6 bases, J shed 7 bases, and the junction held 7 bases outside the gene matches. The CDR3 is 13 amino acids. The germline V gene encodes CDR1 SNHLY and CDR2 FYNNEI. This CDR3 reads CASSRREGGTQYF. The CDR3 DNA follows: TGTGCCAGCAGCCGCCGGGAGGGGGGGACCCAGTACTTC.

This chain connects TRBV19 to TRBJ2-7, with D perhaps matching TRBD2 (6 bases). This CDR3 is built from 14 residues. Germline V gene data show CDR1 as LNHDA and CDR2 as SQIVND (reference sequence). V dropped 5 bases and J dropped 4 bases, with 15 bases sitting between them. CDR3 protein: CASSYGTGGYEQYF. The CDR3 DNA follows: TGTGCCAGTAGTTACGGGACCGGAGGGTACGAGCAGTACTTC.

This chain connects TRBV7-9 to TRBJ1-2, with D hard to call. Looked up from germline, CDR1 is SEHNR and CDR2 is FQNEAQ (reference sequence). Trimming stripped 2 bases from V and 5 bases from J, with 12 bases between. CDR3 length equals 14 residues. DNA for the CDR3: TGTGCCAGCAGCTTACGGGGAGCAGAATATGGCTACACCTTC. Amino acids: CASSLRGAEYGYTF.